Described below is a single T cell receptor beta chain sequence and its context. This sample was taken from a study of blood T cell repertoires in COVID-19. On the study more broadly: Samples of COVID-19 (acute and convalescent) were obtained from the United States, Italy and Spain. T cells, B-cell-depleted T cells, or PBMCs provided the cDNA or gDNA that served as material.

The authors' processing: Amplifying reference gene primers gave estimates of nucleated cell counts. Only in-frame clones appear in the TCRdb table, and some are missing; sequencing was by immunoSEQ multiplex PCR. V and J calls and clone size come straight from that table; D and trimming were deduced from the DNA. Altogether more than 300,000 clones are present, about 89% being singletons, with the ten largest covering 10%. Germline CDR1 reads MNHEY; CDR2 reads SVGAGI. CDR3 length: 14 residues. Unmatched junction bases numbered 7, after V lost 2 bases and J lost 7 bases. The V call is TRBV6-5, the J call TRBJ1-2; 7 bases are a match to TRBD1. The clonotype was recovered from a woman aged 25 to 39 with COVID-19, enrolled during active disease. The material sequenced was peripheral blood. CDR3 residues: CASSYGTAELGYTF. CDR3 DNA sequence: TGTGCCAGCAGTTACGGGACAGCTGAGCTTGGCTACACCTTC.